The 8 T cell receptor beta chains below come from one sample, sequenced in a study of radiotherapy plus CTLA-4 blockade in lung cancer. TCRdb keeps only in-frame clones here, not all; method: immunoSEQ multiplex PCR. The sample yields roughly 110,000 clones, approximately 77% seen once. Sequencing was performed on peripheral blood, taken from a patient treated with radiotherapy plus ipilimumab. The receptors come from a human donor with non-small cell lung cancer that progressed on radiotherapy plus ipilimumab. Some clones in this sample may be carry-over from other donors' samples.

The rearrangement uses TRBV5-6 and TRBJ2-5, with D possibly matching TRBD2 (7 bases). Deletions cut 0 bases from V and 1 base from J, with 13 bases between. In germline, CDR1 is SGHDT, CDR2 YYEEEE. The CDR3 covers 16 residues. CDR3 sequence reads: CASSLGSGGPQETQYF. DNA for the CDR3: TGTGCCAGCAGCTTGGGTTCGGGGGGCCCCCAAGAGACCCAGTACTTC.

The chain couples TRBV9 to TRBJ2-3; 8 nucleotides line up with TRBD1. CDR1 is SGDLS and CDR2 is YYNGEE in the germline V gene. Losses at the gene ends were 3 bases for V and 1 base for J; bases not matched to a gene: 7. The CDR3 has 16 residues. CDR3 DNA sequence: TGTGCCAGCAGCGCTCAGGGGGCTAGCGGCACAGATACGCAGTATTTT. This sequence encodes CASSAQGASGTDTQYF.

This clone was recorded a few times. This rearrangement joins TRBV11-2 to TRBJ1-2; 8 positions agree with TRBD1. Germline V gives CDR1 SGHAT, CDR2 FQNNGV. V shed 5 bases, J shed 6 bases, and the junction held 5 bases outside the gene matches. The CDR3 is 13 amino acids. The CDR3 region has the DNA TGTGCCAGCAGCCTGACAGGGGTAGATGGCTACACCTTC. It specifies CASSLTGVDGYTF.

The chain has TRBV5-8 and TRBJ2-5; D may match TRBD1 or TRBD2 (6 bases each). Germline V gene sequence: CDR1 SGHTS, CDR2 YDEGEE. The V and J ends lost 1 base and 4 bases respectively, with 20 bases between them. The CDR3 consists of 17 residues. CDR3 in amino acids: CASSLLRSSEGGETQYF. For the CDR3, the DNA is TGTGCCAGCAGCTTGTTACGGTCCTCCGAGGGGGGAGAGACCCAGTACTTC.

The chain carries TRBV7-6 and TRBJ2-7; weak D call: TRBD2 (6 bases). Germline CDR1 SGHVS, CDR2 FNYEAQ. The CDR3 contains 14 residues. The V end was cut by 0 bases, the J end by 1 base, with 7 bases between. Here the CDR3 DNA reads TGTGCCAGCAGCTTAGCGGGGAGGTCCTACGAGCAGTACTTC. Translating gives CASSLAGRSYEQYF.

The J gene is TRBJ2-7, the V gene TRBV6-1, with 7 bases that match TRBD1. V trimming: 4 bases; J trimming: 3 bases; junction bases outside the gene matches: 6. The germline gives CDR1 MNHNS, CDR2 SASEGT. The CDR3 sequence is 14 residues long. This CDR3 reads CASSVLRGNYEQYF. The CDR3 DNA sequence: TGTGCCAGCAGTGTTCTCAGGGGGAACTACGAGCAGTACTTC.

V gene TRBV6-6 combines with J gene TRBJ2-4, with 10 bases matching TRBD1. The germline V gene has CDR1 MNHNY and CDR2 SVGAGI (reference sequence). This CDR3 region has 15 residues. V was clipped by 2 bases and J by 6 bases; unmatched bases: 4. CDR3 protein: CASSYPGTGANIQYF. In DNA, the CDR3 is TGTGCCAGCAGTTACCCCGGGACAGGGGCAAACATTCAGTACTTC.

The chain links TRBV11-3 to TRBJ1-4; D is perhaps TRBD1 (5 bases). In germline, CDR1 is SGHNT, CDR2 YENEEA. The CDR3 length is 16 residues. The V and J ends lost 2 bases and 8 bases respectively, with 18 bases between them. CDR3 protein: CASSLKREGRLEKLFF. DNA of the CDR3: TGTGCCAGCAGCTTAAAGAGGGAGGGGCGCTTAGAAAAACTGTTTTTT.